This TCR beta chain was sequenced in a study of blood T cell repertoires in COVID-19. About the research overall: Acute and convalescent COVID-19 samples came from the United States, Italy and Spain. In each case, the material was cDNA or gDNA derived from T cells, B-cell-depleted T cells, or PBMCs.

In the original workflow: Amplifying reference gene primers gave estimates of nucleated cell counts. Repertoires were generated with immunoSEQ multiplex PCR, while TCRdb's copy carries only in-frame clones and drops some. V, J and clone size derive from that table, while D and trimming were established from the DNA sequence. The sample has 250,000 or so clones, roughly 89% seen once. The V and J ends lost 4 bases and 5 bases, in that order; junction bases with no gene match: 8. The germline V gene encodes CDR1 SGHTS and CDR2 YDEGEE. This CDR3 has 15 residues. This clonotype originated in a woman aged 55-70 years with COVID-19, enrolled during active disease. The sample taken for sequencing was peripheral blood. The chain recombines TRBV5-8 with TRBJ2-3; 9 positions match TRBD2. CDR3 amino acids: CASSAGGGAGDTQYF. DNA for the CDR3: TGTGCCAGCAGCGCTGGCGGGGGGGCGGGAGATACGCAGTATTTT. Full variable domain (missing parts from reference TRBV5-8 and TRBJ2-3): EAGVTQSPTHLIKTRGQQATLRCSPISGHTSVYWYQQALGLGLQFLLWYDEGEERNRGNFPPRFSGRQFPNYSSELNVNALELEDSALYLCASSAGGGAGDTQYFGPGTRLTVL.